One and the same sample provided the 23 T cell receptor beta chains below, sequenced in a study of OX40 agonist ivuxolimab in advanced cancers. Assay: immunoSEQ multiplex PCR; the TCRdb copy retains only in-frame clones and omits some. This sample has about 86,000 clones, with roughly nine tenths found just once. Sequenced here: CD4+ or CD8+ T cells sorted from blood, sampled in a trial of the OX40 agonist ivuxolimab. These receptor sequences come from an adult with an advanced solid tumor such as melanoma, head and neck, liver or kidney cancer.

V is TRBV2 and J is TRBJ2-1; tentative D call: TRBD2 (5 bases). The V end lost 7 bases, the J end lost 4 bases, and 14 bases lay between the germline ends. Germline V gene data show CDR1 as SNHLY and CDR2 as FYNNEI. The CDR3 runs to 14 residues. This CDR3 reads CASTGEKMYNEQFF. The CDR3 DNA is TGTGCCAGCACTGGGGAGAAGATGTACAATGAGCAGTTCTTC.

The V and J genes are TRBV29-1 and TRBJ1-1; D not resolved. Germline V gives CDR1 SQVTM, CDR2 ANQGSEA. The V end lost 6 bases, the J end lost 7 bases, and 15 bases lay between the germline ends. The CDR3 covers 12 residues. The CDR3 DNA sequence: TGCAGCGTCGCCAGACACAACGATGAAGCTTTCTTT. It translates to CSVARHNDEAFF. Filled out from reference TRBV29-1 and TRBJ1-1, the complete variable domain reads SAVISQKPSRDICQRGTSLTIQCQVDSQVTMMFWYRQQPGQSLTLIATANQGSEATYESGFVIDKFPISRPNLTFSTLTVSNMSPEDSSIYLCSVARHNDEAFFGQGTRLTVV.

The chain couples TRBV29-1 to TRBJ1-1; perhaps TRBD1 as D (6 bases). V gave up 7 bases and J gave up 4 bases, with 13 bases separating them. Germline V gene lookup returns CDR1 SQVTM and CDR2 ANQGSEA. The CDR3 consists of 12 residues. Written as DNA, the CDR3 is TGCAGCGCGTTGACAGGCCCCACTGAAGCTTTCTTT. The encoded protein is CSALTGPTEAFF.

The V and J genes are TRBV5-8 and TRBJ1-1; D uncertain. The CDR3 length is 12 residues. Germline V gene sequence: CDR1 SGHTS, CDR2 YDEGEE. Deletions cut 0 bases from V and 8 bases from J, with 8 bases between. CDR3: CASSLGRGEAFF. CDR3 nucleotide sequence: TGTGCCAGCAGCTTGGGGCGGGGAGAAGCTTTCTTT.

This clone has only one observation. The chain is built from TRBV11-3 and TRBJ2-2; 10 positions match TRBD1. V dropped 8 bases and J dropped 4; count of bases not matched to a gene: 7. The germline V gene has CDR1 SGHNT and CDR2 YENEEA. The CDR3 is 15 residues long. The CDR3 nucleotides are TGTGCCAGCGGCCCCGGGACAGGGGTCACCGGGGAGCTGTTTTTT. Its protein product is CASGPGTGVTGELFF.

The chain links TRBV27 to TRBJ2-1, with TRBD2 as a possible D gene (6 bases). This CDR3 spans 17 amino acids. Per the germline V gene, CDR1 is MNHEY and CDR2 is SMNVEV (reference sequence). The V gene lost 7 bases and the J gene lost 2 bases, with 21 bases spanning the gap. CDR3 sequence reads: CASTNQIGTGPYNEQFF. Written as DNA, the CDR3 is TGTGCCAGCACCAATCAGATCGGGACTGGACCCTACAATGAGCAGTTCTTC.

This clone was detected once. The CDR3 protein is CASSLGLAGETQYF. Written as DNA, the CDR3 is TGCGCCAGCAGCTTAGGCCTAGCGGGAGAGACCCAGTACTTC. The chain joins TRBV5-1 to TRBJ2-5; 8 bases match TRBD2. The CDR3 is 14 residues long. V shed 2 bases and J 4 bases; nucleotides not matched to a gene: 4. Per the germline V gene, CDR1 is SGHRS and CDR2 is YFSETQ. The entire variable domain, with the rest obtained from reference TRBV5-1 and TRBJ2-5, is as follows: KAGVTQTPRYLIKTRGQQVTLSCSPISGHRSVSWYQQTPGQGLQFLFEYFSETQRNKGNFPGRFSGRQFSNSRSEMNVSTLELGDSALYLCASSLGLAGETQYFGPGTRLLVL.

V and J are TRBV29-1 and TRBJ1-2; weak D call: TRBD1 (5 bases). CDR3 length: 13 amino acids. V lost 3 bases and J 6 bases, leaving 14 bases between the germline ends. The V gene's germline CDR1 is SQVTM and CDR2 ANQGSEA. DNA of the CDR3: TGCAGCGTTGACAGGTGGGGCACTGATGGCTACACCTTC. Translating it yields CSVDRWGTDGYTF.

V gene TRBV2 combines with J gene TRBJ2-5; 8 bases match TRBD2. V was clipped by 9 bases and J by 3 bases; unmatched bases: 9. The germline CDR1 and CDR2 sequences are SNHLY and FYNNEI. The CDR3 is 14 residues long. The CDR3 here is CASISGTSKETQYF. CDR3 coding DNA: TGTGCCAGTATTTCCGGGACTAGTAAAGAGACCCAGTACTTC.

This sequence joins TRBV11-2 and TRBJ2-1, with TRBD2 matching 13 bases. The CDR3 is 15 residues long. V was pared by 6 bases and J by 6 bases, with 5 bases of the junction left unmatched. Per germline, CDR1 SGHAT and CDR2 FQNNGV. CDR3 DNA sequence: TGTGCCAGCAGGGAAGGACTAGCGGGGGCCAATGAGCAGTTCTTC. Protein product: CASREGLAGANEQFF.

This chain's CDR3 is CASHRGRLVEKLFF. Here the CDR3 DNA reads TGTGCCAGCCACAGGGGACGGCTGGTTGAAAAACTGTTTTTT. This chain joins TRBV2 and TRBJ1-4; 7 nucleotides match TRBD1. The CDR3 runs to 14 residues. V lost 8 bases and J lost 7; bases outside the gene matches: 10. The germline V gene has CDR1 SNHLY and CDR2 FYNNEI.

In nucleotides, the CDR3 is TGTGCCAGCAGTTACCGTCTACGAGGAGAGACCCAGTACTTC. This translates into CASSYRLRGETQYF. The gene calls are TRBV6-5 and TRBJ2-5; D unclear. CDR3 size: 14 residues. V was clipped by 2 bases and J by 4 bases, with 11 bases between them. CDR1 is MNHEY and CDR2 is SVGAGI in the germline V gene.

This clone came up a few times. This chain uses TRBV28 with TRBJ1-6, with 8 bases that match TRBD1. The CDR3 totals 13 residues. The germline gives CDR1 MDHEN, CDR2 SYDVKM. The junction had 6 bases not matched to a gene; V was cut back by 8 bases and J by 9 bases. The CDR3, as DNA: TGTGCCAGCCGACGGACAGGGAGTTCACCCCTCCACTTT. Amino acid sequence: CASRRTGSSPLHF.

The chain couples TRBV7-6 to TRBJ1-1; tentative D call: TRBD1 (6 bases). This CDR3 has 13 amino acids. Trimming cost V 5 bases and J 4 bases, with 11 bases left between them. Germline assignment: CDR1 SGHVS and CDR2 FNYEAQ. In DNA form, the CDR3 reads TGTGCCAGCAGCACGGACAGACGCACTGAAGCTTTCTTT. The encoded protein is CASSTDRRTEAFF.

This clone has a handful of counts. This rearrangement joins TRBV5-1 to TRBJ2-2; 9 bases are a match to TRBD2. The CDR3 has 18 residues. The ends lost 4 bases at V and 3 bases at J; junction bases unmatched: 13. Germline V gene lookup returns CDR1 SGHRS and CDR2 YFSETQ. The CDR3 spells CASSSGTSSLTDTGELFF. The CDR3 DNA follows: TGCGCCAGCAGCAGCGGGACTAGCTCCCTAACGGACACCGGGGAGCTGTTTTTT.

The V call is TRBV10-1, the J call TRBJ2-7; D may be TRBD2 (6 bases). The V end lost 7 bases, the J end lost 3 bases, and 16 bases lay between the germline ends. Germline V gene lookup returns CDR1 WNHNN and CDR2 SYGVQD (reference sequence). This CDR3 has 14 residues. This chain's CDR3 is CASTTGLTHYEQYF. The CDR3 DNA follows: TGCGCCAGCACCACGGGACTTACCCACTACGAGCAGTACTTC.

The V and J genes are TRBV6-6 and TRBJ2-7, with D perhaps TRBD2 (6 bases). The germline V and J ends were trimmed by 6 bases and 0 bases, with 12 bases remaining between them. The CDR3 loop spans 14 amino acids. CDR1 is MNHNY and CDR2 is SVGAGI in the germline V gene (reference sequence). Here the CDR3 DNA reads TGTGCCAGCAGCCGGGACGGGAGCTCCTACGAGCAGTACTTC. Its protein product is CASSRDGSSYEQYF.

This chain uses TRBV5-1 with TRBJ1-2; D is possibly TRBD1 (5 bases). This CDR3 has 14 residues. With 0 bases removed from V and 7 bases from J, the gap between germline ends came to 13 bases. Germline V lookup: CDR1 SGHRS, CDR2 YFSETQ. CDR3 in amino acids: CASSLVAQGRGYTF. The CDR3 nucleotides are TGCGCCAGCAGCTTGGTTGCTCAGGGCCGTGGCTACACCTTC.

The chain has TRBV5-5 and TRBJ1-1; D possibly corresponds to TRBD1 (5 bases). The germline gives CDR1 SGHKS, CDR2 YYEKEE (reference sequence). There are 18 residues in the CDR3. The ends were cut back, 4 bases at V and 0 bases at J, with 22 bases in the middle. CDR3 DNA: TGTGCCAGCAGCCCACACCACCGGAGGGACCTCCTGAACACTGAAGCTTTCTTT. It encodes CASSPHHRRDLLNTEAFF.

This chain uses TRBV5-1 with TRBJ1-1; D may be TRBD1 (5 bases). V was cut by 5 bases and J by 1 base, with 9 bases left in between. This CDR3 region has 13 residues. Germline V gene lookup returns CDR1 SGHRS and CDR2 YFSETQ. This CDR3 reads CASRDTRNTEAFF. The CDR3 DNA sequence: TGCGCCAGCAGGGACACCAGGAACACTGAAGCTTTCTTT.

The chain couples TRBV28 to TRBJ1-1; 7 nucleotides line up with TRBD1. CDR3 length: 13 residues. The V segment lost 6 bases and the J segment 6 bases; nucleotides outside the gene matches: 7. Per germline, CDR1 MDHEN and CDR2 SYDVKM. In nucleotides, the CDR3 is TGTGCCAGCAGCCCCCCCGACAGGGCTGAAGCTTTCTTT. Its translation is CASSPPDRAEAFF. The full variable domain, in which reference TRBV28 and TRBJ1-1 provide the parts outside the CDR3, is DVKVTQSSRYLVKRTGEKVFLECVQDMDHENMFWYRQDPGLGLRLIYFSYDVKMKEKGDIPEGYSVSREKKERFSLILESASTNQTSMYLCASSPPDRAEAFFGQGTRLTVV.

V usage is TRBV5-1 and J usage is TRBJ2-2; no clear D. The CDR3 spans 13 residues. Germline V gene data show CDR1 as SGHRS and CDR2 as YFSETQ. With 0 bases removed from V and 3 bases from J, the gap between germline ends came to 3 bases. The CDR3 sequence: CASSLEDTGELFF. Here the CDR3 DNA reads TGCGCCAGCAGCTTGGAGGACACCGGGGAGCTGTTTTTT.

The chain couples TRBV11-2 to TRBJ1-2; the D gene is possibly TRBD1 (5 bases). The CDR3 contains 13 residues. Trimming left V 2 bases short and J 8 bases short, with 12 bases between. Germline-derived CDR1 and CDR2 are SGHAT and FQNNGV. The CDR3 coding sequence is TGTGCCAGCAGCTTATCGCAGGGAGTGGGCTACACCTTC. Translating gives CASSLSQGVGYTF. Using reference TRBV11-2 and TRBJ1-2 for the parts outside the CDR3, the full variable domain is EAGVAQSPRYKIIEKRQSVAFWCNPISGHATLYWYQQILGQGPKLLIQFQNNGVVDDSQLPKDRFSAERLKGVDSTLKIQPAKLEDSAVYLCASSLSQGVGYTFGSGTRLTVV.